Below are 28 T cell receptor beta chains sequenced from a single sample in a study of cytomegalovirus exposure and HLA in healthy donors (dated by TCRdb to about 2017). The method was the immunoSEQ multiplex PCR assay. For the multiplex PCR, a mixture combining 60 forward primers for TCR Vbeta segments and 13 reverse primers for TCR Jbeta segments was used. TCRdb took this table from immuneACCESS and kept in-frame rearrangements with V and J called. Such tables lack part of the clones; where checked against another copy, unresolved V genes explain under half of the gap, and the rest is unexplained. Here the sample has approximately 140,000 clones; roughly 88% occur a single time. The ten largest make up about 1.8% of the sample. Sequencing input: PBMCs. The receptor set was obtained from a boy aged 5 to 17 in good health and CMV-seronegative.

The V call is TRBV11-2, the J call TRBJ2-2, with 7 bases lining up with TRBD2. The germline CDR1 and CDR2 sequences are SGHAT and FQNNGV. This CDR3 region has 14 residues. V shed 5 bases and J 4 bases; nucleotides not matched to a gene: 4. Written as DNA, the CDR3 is TGTGCCAGCAGCACCGGGACTACCACCGGGGAGCTGTTTTTT. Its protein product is CASSTGTTTGELFF.

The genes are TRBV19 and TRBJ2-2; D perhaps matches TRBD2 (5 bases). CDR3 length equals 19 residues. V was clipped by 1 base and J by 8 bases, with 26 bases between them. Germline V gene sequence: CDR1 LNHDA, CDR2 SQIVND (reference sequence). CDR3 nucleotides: TGTGCCAGTAGTATAGGTTTTGGGCTTAAGCGGTCAAGCGCGGGGGAGCTGTTTTTT. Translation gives CASSIGFGLKRSSAGELFF.

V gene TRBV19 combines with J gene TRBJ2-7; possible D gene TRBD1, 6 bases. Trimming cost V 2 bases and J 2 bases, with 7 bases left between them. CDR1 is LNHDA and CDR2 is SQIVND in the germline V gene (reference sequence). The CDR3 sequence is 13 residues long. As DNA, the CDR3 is TGTGCCAGTAGTATAACAGGGACCTACGAGCAGTACTTC. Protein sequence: CASSITGTYEQYF.

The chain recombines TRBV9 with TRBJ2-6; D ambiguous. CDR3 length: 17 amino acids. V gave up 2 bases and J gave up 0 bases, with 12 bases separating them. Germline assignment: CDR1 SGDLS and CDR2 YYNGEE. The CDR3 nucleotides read TGTGCCAGCAGCGTCCGAGTTTCGGGCTCTGGGGCCAACGTCCTGACTTTC. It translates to CASSVRVSGSGANVLTF.

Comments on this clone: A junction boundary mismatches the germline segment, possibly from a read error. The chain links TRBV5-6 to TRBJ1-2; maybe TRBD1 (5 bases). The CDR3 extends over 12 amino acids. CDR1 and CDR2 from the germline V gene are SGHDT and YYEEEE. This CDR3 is CASSYRDYGYPF. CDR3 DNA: TGTGCCAGCAGCTACCGGGACTATGGCTACCCCTTC.

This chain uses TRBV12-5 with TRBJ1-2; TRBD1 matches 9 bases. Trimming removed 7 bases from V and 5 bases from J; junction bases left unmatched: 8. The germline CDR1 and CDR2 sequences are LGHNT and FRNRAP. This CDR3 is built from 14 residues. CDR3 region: CASAMGQGFYGYTF. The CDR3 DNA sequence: TGTGCTAGTGCCATGGGACAGGGCTTTTATGGCTACACCTTC.

The CDR3 sequence is CAISEQGDWANVLTF. The CDR3 DNA sequence: TGTGCCATCAGTGAGCAAGGGGACTGGGCCAACGTCCTGACTTTC. The chain links TRBV10-3 to TRBJ2-6; possible D gene TRBD2, 6 bases. CDR3 length: 15 residues. V dropped 2 bases and J dropped 5 bases, with 10 bases sitting between them. The V gene's germline CDR1 is ENHRY and CDR2 SYGVKD.

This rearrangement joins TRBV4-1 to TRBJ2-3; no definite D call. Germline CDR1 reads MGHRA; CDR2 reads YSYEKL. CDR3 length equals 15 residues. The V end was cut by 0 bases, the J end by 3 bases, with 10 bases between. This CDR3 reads CASSQDSPETDTQYF. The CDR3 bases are TGCGCCAGCAGCCAAGATTCCCCAGAAACAGATACGCAGTATTTT.

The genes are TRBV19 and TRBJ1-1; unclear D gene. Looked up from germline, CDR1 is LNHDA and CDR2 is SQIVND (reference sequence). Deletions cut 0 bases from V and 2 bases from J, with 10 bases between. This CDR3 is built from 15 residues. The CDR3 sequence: CASSIEGDYNTEAFF. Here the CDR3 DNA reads TGTGCCAGTAGTATAGAAGGAGATTATAACACTGAAGCTTTCTTT.

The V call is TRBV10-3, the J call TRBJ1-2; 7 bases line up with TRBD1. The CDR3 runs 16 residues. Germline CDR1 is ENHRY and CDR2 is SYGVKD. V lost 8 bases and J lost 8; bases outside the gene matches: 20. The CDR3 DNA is TGTGCCATCGACTCGCCATTTCGGGACAGCCAAGGAGGCTACACCTTC. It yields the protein CAIDSPFRDSQGGYTF.

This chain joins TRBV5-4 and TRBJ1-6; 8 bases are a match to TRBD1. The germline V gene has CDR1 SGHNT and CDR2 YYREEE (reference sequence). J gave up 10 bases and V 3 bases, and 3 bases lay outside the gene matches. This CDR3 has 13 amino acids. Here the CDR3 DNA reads TGTGCCAGCAGCTCCGGACAGGGATCACCCCTCCACTTT. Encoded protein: CASSSGQGSPLHF.

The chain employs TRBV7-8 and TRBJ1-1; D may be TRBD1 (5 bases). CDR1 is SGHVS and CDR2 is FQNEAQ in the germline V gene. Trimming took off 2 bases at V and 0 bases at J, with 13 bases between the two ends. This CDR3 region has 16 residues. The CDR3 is CASSLMGRGMNTEAFF. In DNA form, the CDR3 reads TGTGCCAGCAGCTTAATGGGGAGGGGCATGAACACTGAAGCTTTCTTT.

The CDR3 spells CASLQGMRNTIYF. As DNA, the CDR3 is TGTGCCAGCCTACAGGGAATGCGAAACACCATATATTTT. This chain links TRBV7-9 with TRBJ1-3; a weak D match, TRBD1 (6 bases). V shed 8 bases and J shed 5 bases, with 13 bases lying between them. CDR3 length equals 13 residues. Germline CDR1 SEHNR, CDR2 FQNEAQ (reference sequence).

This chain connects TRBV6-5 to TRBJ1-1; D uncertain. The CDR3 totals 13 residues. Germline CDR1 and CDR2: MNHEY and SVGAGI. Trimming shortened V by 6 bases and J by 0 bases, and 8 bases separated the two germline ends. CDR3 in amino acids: CASRANMNTEAFF. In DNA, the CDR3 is TGTGCCAGCAGGGCAAATATGAACACTGAAGCTTTCTTT.

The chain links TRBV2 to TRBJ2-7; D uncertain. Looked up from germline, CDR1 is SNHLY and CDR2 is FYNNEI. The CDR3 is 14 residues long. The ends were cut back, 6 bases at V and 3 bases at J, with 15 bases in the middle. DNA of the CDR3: TGTGCCAGCAGACAGACATACCTGTTCTACGAGCAGTACTTC. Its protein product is CASRQTYLFYEQYF.

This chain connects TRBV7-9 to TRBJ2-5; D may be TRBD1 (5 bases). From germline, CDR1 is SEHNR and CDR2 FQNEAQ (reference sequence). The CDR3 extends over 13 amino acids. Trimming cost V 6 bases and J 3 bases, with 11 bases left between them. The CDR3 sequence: CASRFSREETQYF. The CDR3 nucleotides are TGTGCCAGCAGGTTTAGCAGGGAAGAGACCCAGTACTTC.

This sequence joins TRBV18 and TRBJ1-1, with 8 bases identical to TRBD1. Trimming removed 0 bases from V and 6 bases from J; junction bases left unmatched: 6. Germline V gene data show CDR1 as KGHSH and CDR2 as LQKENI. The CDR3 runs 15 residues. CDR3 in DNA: TGTGCCAGCTCACCACCGTCAACAGGGGGGGCTGAAGCTTTCTTT. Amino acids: CASSPPSTGGAEAFF.

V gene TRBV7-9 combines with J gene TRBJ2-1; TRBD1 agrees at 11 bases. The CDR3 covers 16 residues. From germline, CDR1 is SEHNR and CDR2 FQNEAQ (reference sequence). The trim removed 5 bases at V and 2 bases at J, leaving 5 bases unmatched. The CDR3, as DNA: TGTGCCAGCAGCCCCCGGGACAGGGGGGCCTACAATGAGCAGTTCTTC. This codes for CASSPRDRGAYNEQFF. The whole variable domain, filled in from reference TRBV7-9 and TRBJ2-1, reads DTGVSQNPRHKITKRGQNVTFRCDPISEHNRLYWYRQTLGQGPEFLTYFQNEAQLEKSRLLSDRFSAERPKGSFSTLEIQRTEQGDSAMYLCASSPRDRGAYNEQFFGPGTRLTVL.

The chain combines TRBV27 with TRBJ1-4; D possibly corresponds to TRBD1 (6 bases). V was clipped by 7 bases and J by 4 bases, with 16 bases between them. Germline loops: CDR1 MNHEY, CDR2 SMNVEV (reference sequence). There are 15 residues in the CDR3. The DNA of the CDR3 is TGTGCCAGCACCGCGATAGGGGGGGGTAATGAAAAACTGTTTTTT. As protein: CASTAIGGGNEKLFF.

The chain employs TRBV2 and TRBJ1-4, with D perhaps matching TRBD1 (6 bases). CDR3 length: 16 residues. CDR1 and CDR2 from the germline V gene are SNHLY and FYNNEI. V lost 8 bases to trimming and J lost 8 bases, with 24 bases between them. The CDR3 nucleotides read TGTGCCAGCCGTCCCCGCGCGAACAGGGTTCGCGAAAAACTGTTTTTT. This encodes CASRPRANRVREKLFF.

DNA for the CDR3: TGCAGCGTTGTAGACGGGTCCTACGAGCAGTACTTC. Translation gives CSVVDGSYEQYF. The chain is built from TRBV29-1 and TRBJ2-7; D is unclear. The CDR3 contains 12 residues. CDR1 and CDR2 from the germline V gene are SQVTM and ANQGSEA. The germline V and J ends were trimmed by 4 bases and 1 base, with 8 bases remaining between them.

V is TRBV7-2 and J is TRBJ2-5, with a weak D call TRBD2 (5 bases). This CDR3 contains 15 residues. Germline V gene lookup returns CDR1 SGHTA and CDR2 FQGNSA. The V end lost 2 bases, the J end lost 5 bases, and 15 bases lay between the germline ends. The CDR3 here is CASSLQSYRGETQYF. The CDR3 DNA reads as TGTGCCAGCAGCTTACAGTCCTACCGAGGGGAGACCCAGTACTTC.

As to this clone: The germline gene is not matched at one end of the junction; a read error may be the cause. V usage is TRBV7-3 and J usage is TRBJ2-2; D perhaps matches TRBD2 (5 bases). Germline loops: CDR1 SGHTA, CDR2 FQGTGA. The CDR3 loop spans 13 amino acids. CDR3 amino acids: CASSSLEAGKLFF. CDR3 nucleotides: TGTGCCAGCAGCTCATTAGAGGCCGGGAAGCTGTTTTTT.

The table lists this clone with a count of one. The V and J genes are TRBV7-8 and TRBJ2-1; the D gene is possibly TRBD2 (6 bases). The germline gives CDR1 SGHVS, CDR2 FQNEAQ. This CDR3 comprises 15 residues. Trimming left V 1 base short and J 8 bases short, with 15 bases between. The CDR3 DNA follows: TGTGCCAGCAGCTTAGTAGTGACTAGGGGTGATGAGCAGTTCTTC. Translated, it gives CASSLVVTRGDEQFF.

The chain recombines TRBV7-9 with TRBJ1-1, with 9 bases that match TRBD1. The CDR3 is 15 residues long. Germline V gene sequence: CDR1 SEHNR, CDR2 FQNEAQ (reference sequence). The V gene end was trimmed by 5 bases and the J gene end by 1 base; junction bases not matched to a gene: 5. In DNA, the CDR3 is TGTGCCAGCAGCCCTGGGACAGGGAAGAACACTGAAGCTTTCTTT. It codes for CASSPGTGKNTEAFF.

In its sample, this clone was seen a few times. The CDR3 region is CASSEQREREQYF. CDR3 coding DNA: TGTGCCAGCAGTGAACAACGAGAGCGCGAGCAGTACTTC. The chain combines TRBV6-1 with TRBJ2-7; D remains unclear. The CDR3 contains 13 residues. Germline values: CDR1 MNHNS, CDR2 SASEGT. V gave up 2 bases and J gave up 6 bases, with 11 bases separating them.

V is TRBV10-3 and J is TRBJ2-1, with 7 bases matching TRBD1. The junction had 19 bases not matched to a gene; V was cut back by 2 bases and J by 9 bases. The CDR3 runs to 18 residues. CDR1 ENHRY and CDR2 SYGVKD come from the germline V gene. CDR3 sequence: CAISEDTLGGEFGGEQFF. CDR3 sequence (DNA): TGTGCCATCAGTGAGGACACACTAGGGGGCGAATTTGGGGGTGAGCAGTTCTTC.

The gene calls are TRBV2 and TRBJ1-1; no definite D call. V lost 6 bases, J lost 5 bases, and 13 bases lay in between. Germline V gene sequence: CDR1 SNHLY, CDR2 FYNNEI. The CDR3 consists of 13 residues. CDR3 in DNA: TGTGCCAGCAGAATCGGGGTTGGAACTGAAGCTTTCTTT. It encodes CASRIGVGTEAFF.